This TCR beta chain was sequenced during a study of PD-1 blockade in classical Hodgkin lymphoma. Produced via immunoSEQ multiplex PCR; TCRdb's table is partial and in-frame only. This sample has 55,000 to 60,000 clones, with approximately 90% found just once. The patients all showed relapse after autologous stem cell transplantation, while their brentuximab vedotin exposure varied. CDR3 size: 13 residues. The V gene lost 5 bases and the J gene lost 1 base, with 9 bases spanning the gap. The germline V gene has CDR1 SSHAT and CDR2 FNYEAQ (reference sequence). This chain links TRBV7-7 with TRBJ2-7; no clear D. Source: peripheral blood mononuclear cells (PBMCs), taken before the second cycle of nivolumab. The sequence came from a human donor with classical Hodgkin lymphoma. The CDR3 nucleotides read TGTGCCAGCAGCCCTTCCCCTTCCTACGAGCAGTACTTC. Its protein product is CASSPSPSYEQYF. The variable domain in full, completed from reference TRBV7-7 and TRBJ2-7, reads GAGVSQSPRYKVTKRGQDVTLRCDPISSHATLYWYQQALGQGPEFLTYFNYEAQPDKSGLPSDRFSAERPEGSISTLTIQRTEQRDSAMYRCASSPSPSYEQYFGPGTRLTVT.